This T cell receptor beta chain was sequenced during a study of cytomegalovirus exposure and HLA in healthy donors. About the research overall: Unique TCRs numbering around 85 million, obtained from HLA-typed donors, made up an early data release.

A note on this clone: No antigen is known for it.

Germline V CDR1 and CDR2: MDHEN, SYDVKM. The V and J ends lost 5 bases and 5 bases respectively, with 12 bases between them. CDR3 length: 14 residues. Overall study findings and caveats: The listing of 160 or so TCR beta chains classed them as cytomegalovirus-associated. DRB1 showed the most TCR associations and HLA-C the fewest in a later analysis, as rates varied by HLA locus.

PCR employed 60 Vbeta and 13 Jbeta primers. Data came from immunoSEQ multiplex PCR; TCRdb stores just in-frame clones and leaves some out. This table has about 140,000 clones, 75% to 90% appearing once. The chain uses TRBV28 and TRBJ1-4; TRBD1 is a possible D gene (6 bases). Sequencing was performed on PBMCs. This TCR derives from a female donor in good health and CMV-seronegative. The DNA of the CDR3 is TGTGCCAGCAGTGAACAGGGAAGAAATGAAAAACTGTTTTTT. Translating it yields CASSEQGRNEKLFF.